This TCR beta chain was retrieved from a study of cytomegalovirus exposure and HLA in healthy donors. Study overall: Inside one of the first data releases sat around 85 million unique TCRs taken from HLA-typed donors.

Points on this clone: Its antigen is not identified.

The study's findings and limits: A prior analysis recorded that most TCR beta V segments were productive about 87% or about 30% of the time. Association of a missense DCLRE1C variant with TCR beta V- and J-gene trimming was reported in a later analysis.

The primer mix had 60 Vbeta and 13 Jbeta primers. TCRdb's copy holds only in-frame clones and misses some; the assay was immunoSEQ multiplex PCR. Its table lists more than 50,000 clones. The receptor was derived from a middle-aged woman in good health and CMV-seronegative. Sequenced input: PBMCs.

The CDR3 reads CASSSGTGSDYGYTF. The CDR3 region has the DNA TGTGCCAGCAGTTCCGGGACAGGGTCCGACTATGGCTACACCTTC. This chain joins TRBV6-1 and TRBJ1-2; 9 nucleotides agree with TRBD1. Germline CDR1 and CDR2: MNHNS and SASEGT. V lost 5 bases, J lost 3 bases, and 7 bases stayed unmatched. This CDR3 comprises 15 residues.